The 26 T cell receptor beta chains listed next were all sequenced from one sample in a study of naive and memory T cell subsets. A UMI-containing oligonucleotide was joined by 3' ligation to the TCR cDNA template. The SP2 primer and nested alpha and beta constant region primers amplified ligated cDNA in four rounds. One entry per CDR3 protein, called by TCRdb with MiXCR from the 5' RACE reads. The sample has tens of thousands of distinct CDR3 sequences, under 8.5% seen once. The receptors derive from a male donor in good health.

This clonotype was seen at least ten times. The chain couples TRBV11-2 to TRBJ2-5, with 9 bases lining up with TRBD1. Germline V CDR1 and CDR2: SGHAT, FQNNGV. The CDR3 is 15 amino acids. The V segment lost 1 base and the J segment 5 bases; nucleotides outside the gene matches: 5. CDR3 DNA: TGTGCCAGCAGCTTAGGGGACAGGGATGCGGAGACCCAGTACTTC. Translating gives CASSLGDRDAETQYF.

This clonotype came up a few times. The chain couples TRBV29-1 to TRBJ1-2, with no clear D. From germline, CDR1 is SQVTM and CDR2 ANQGSEA. Deletions cut 6 bases from V and 4 bases from J, with 9 bases between. The CDR3 spans 11 residues. This CDR3 reads CSVTYSYGYTF. The DNA of the CDR3 is TGCAGCGTCACCTACAGCTATGGCTACACCTTC. Full variable domain (missing parts from reference TRBV29-1 and TRBJ1-2): SAVISQKPSRDICQRGTSLTIQCQVDSQVTMMFWYRQQPGQSLTLIATANQGSEATYESGFVIDKFPISRPNLTFSTLTVSNMSPEDSSIYLCSVTYSYGYTFGSGTRLTVV.

In its sample, this clonotype was seen many times. This chain joins TRBV7-9 and TRBJ2-7, with D hard to call. This CDR3 has 15 amino acids. Germline lookup yields CDR1 SEHNR and CDR2 FQNEAQ (reference sequence). V was clipped by 2 bases and J by 5 bases, with 16 bases between them. The CDR3: CASSLTQLASHEQYF. The CDR3, as DNA: TGTGCCAGCAGCTTAACACAGCTGGCAAGCCACGAGCAGTACTTC.

With regard to this clonotype: This CDR3 is missing its conserved last phenylalanine or tryptophan, likely due to a read error. This chain connects TRBV20-1 to TRBJ1-3; no definite D call. The CDR3 has 14 amino acids. V lost 0 bases and J 0 bases, leaving 6 bases between the germline ends. The germline V gene encodes CDR1 DFQATT and CDR2 SNEGSKA (reference sequence). CDR3 sequence reads: CSAREDYSGNTIYL. The DNA for the CDR3 is TGCAGTGCTAGAGAGGACTACTCTGGAAACACCATATATCTT.

This clonotype was picked up a small number of times. The V gene is TRBV20-1, the J gene TRBJ1-2; D call uncertain. The germline V gene has CDR1 DFQATT and CDR2 SNEGSKA (reference sequence). This CDR3 is 12 amino acids long. The V and J ends lost 5 bases and 3 bases respectively, with 10 bases between them. The CDR3 spells CSAPRLDYGYTF. For the CDR3, the DNA is TGCAGTGCTCCCCGGTTGGACTATGGCTACACCTTC.

This clonotype was picked up many times. The chain recombines TRBV6-2 or TRBV6-3 with TRBJ2-1; tentatively, D is TRBD1 (6 bases). Germline V gene data show CDR1 as MNHEY and CDR2 as SVGEGT. This CDR3 contains 16 residues. V dropped 2 bases and J dropped 5 bases, with 16 bases sitting between them. The CDR3 is CASSYINGTRHNEQFF. DNA for the CDR3: TGTGCCAGCAGTTACATTAACGGGACAAGACACAATGAGCAGTTCTTC.

This clonotype was counted many times. The chain employs TRBV25-1 and TRBJ1-3, with D possibly matching TRBD1 (5 bases). The ends were cut back, 6 bases at V and 2 bases at J, with 20 bases in the middle. The CDR3 contains 17 residues. Looked up from germline, CDR1 is MGHDK and CDR2 is SYGVNS. This CDR3 is CASSYEGPLGPGNTIYF. In nucleotides, the CDR3 is TGTGCCAGCAGCTATGAGGGACCCCTGGGGCCTGGAAACACCATATATTTT.

This clonotype was counted a few times. The rearrangement links TRBV19 to TRBJ1-5; D possibly corresponds to TRBD1 (5 bases). V was clipped by 3 bases and J by 9 bases, with 15 bases between them. Germline loops: CDR1 LNHDA, CDR2 SQIVND (reference sequence). The CDR3 runs to 14 residues. The CDR3 DNA reads TGTGCCAGTAGTATCGGGGGGGGTATTTGGCCCCAGCATTTT. Its protein product is CASSIGGGIWPQHF.

The sample holds a few counts of this clonotype. The rearrangement uses TRBV5-1 and TRBJ2-3; D gene ambiguous. Trimming pared 2 bases from V and 2 bases from J, leaving 9 bases between. Germline loops: CDR1 SGHRS, CDR2 YFSETQ. The CDR3 runs 14 residues. The CDR3 nucleotides read TGCGCCAGCAGCTTCCTCCCCCCCACAGATACGCAGTATTTT. As protein: CASSFLPPTDTQYF. The full variable domain, completed using reference TRBV5-1 and TRBJ2-3, is KAGVTQTPRYLIKTRGQQVTLSCSPISGHRSVSWYQQTPGQGLQFLFEYFSETQRNKGNFPGRFSGRQFSNSRSEMNVSTLELGDSALYLCASSFLPPTDTQYFGPGTRLTVL.

This clonotype was counted ten times or more. This chain joins TRBV18 and TRBJ1-3, with D perhaps TRBD1 (5 bases). V lost 4 bases to trimming and J lost 0 bases, with 13 bases between them. The CDR3 extends over 16 amino acids. The V gene's germline CDR1 is KGHSH and CDR2 LQKENI. Written as DNA, the CDR3 is TGTGCCAGCTCACTGGGGGTGCCAGACTCTGGAAACACCATATATTTT. It is translated as CASSLGVPDSGNTIYF.

There are many counts of this clonotype. The chain recombines TRBV4-1 with TRBJ2-7, with no clear D. This CDR3 is built from 15 residues. Germline CDR1 is MGHRA and CDR2 is YSYEKL. V gave up 0 bases and J gave up 2 bases, with 11 bases separating them. For the CDR3, the DNA is TGCGCCAGCAGCCAAGATGGTACTGGCGCCTACGAGCAGTACTTC. The encoded protein is CASSQDGTGAYEQYF.

Ten or more counts support this clonotype. The rearrangement uses TRBV27 and TRBJ2-1; possible D gene TRBD2, 5 bases. Germline V lookup: CDR1 MNHEY, CDR2 SMNVEV (reference sequence). The CDR3 is made up of 14 amino acids. Trimming took off 5 bases at V and 5 bases at J, with 13 bases between the two ends. The DNA of the CDR3 is TGTGCCAGCAGTCCGGCTAGCAGAAACAATGAGCAGTTCTTC. The encoded protein is CASSPASRNNEQFF.

This clonotype occurred many times. V gene TRBV5-6 combines with J gene TRBJ2-5; D is perhaps TRBD2 (5 bases). The CDR3 runs to 15 residues. The germline gives CDR1 SGHDT, CDR2 YYEEEE. Trimming left V 0 bases short and J 5 bases short, with 14 bases between. The CDR3 sequence: CASSLETWTGETQYF. CDR3 DNA: TGTGCCAGCAGCTTGGAAACCTGGACTGGGGAGACCCAGTACTTC.

The chain uses TRBV5-1 and TRBJ1-4, with a weak D call TRBD1 (5 bases). Per the germline V gene, CDR1 is SGHRS and CDR2 is YFSETQ. The CDR3 consists of 14 residues. With 4 bases removed from V and 7 bases from J, the gap between germline ends came to 14 bases. The CDR3 coding sequence is TGCGCCAGCAGCCCCTGGACGGGGGGTGAAAAACTGTTTTTT. It yields the protein CASSPWTGGEKLFF.

This clonotype appeared a few times. The rearrangement uses TRBV5-1 and TRBJ2-5; D could derive from TRBD1 or TRBD2 (5 bases each). Trimming removed 3 bases from V and 5 bases from J, with 20 bases in between. The CDR3 is 16 residues long. Germline CDR1 is SGHRS and CDR2 is YFSETQ. The CDR3 protein is CASSWNPGQAGETQYF. DNA of the CDR3: TGCGCCAGCAGCTGGAACCCGGGGCAGGCTGGGGAGACCCAGTACTTC.

The sample holds a few counts of this clonotype. The chain employs TRBV10-3 and TRBJ1-5; TRBD1 is a possible D gene (5 bases). Germline assignment: CDR1 ENHRY and CDR2 SYGVKD. Trimming cost V 0 bases and J 1 base, with 13 bases left between them. This CDR3 comprises 17 residues. The CDR3 DNA reads TGTGCCATCAGTGAGTCGAATGGGGGATCGAGCAATCAGCCCCAGCATTTT. Encoded protein: CAISESNGGSSNQPQHF.

This clonotype has only a few counts. The chain carries TRBV12-5 and TRBJ2-3, with 7 bases matching TRBD2. Germline V gene lookup returns CDR1 LGHNT and CDR2 FRNRAP. CDR3 size: 15 residues. The CDR3: CATTPSGRGTDTQYF. CDR3 nucleotide sequence: TGTGCGACGACGCCGTCAGGGCGGGGGACAGATACGCAGTATTTT.

The sample holds a few counts of this clonotype. The genes are TRBV13 and TRBJ1-5, with D uncertain. Germline CDR1 is PRHDT and CDR2 is FYEKMQ (reference sequence). This CDR3 is 14 amino acids long. V was clipped by 4 bases and J by 2 bases, with 9 bases between them. The CDR3 DNA reads TGTGCCAGCAGCTACACCGGAGGCAATCAGCCCCAGCATTTT. Its translation is CASSYTGGNQPQHF.

This clonotype was picked up many times. The genes are TRBV28 and TRBJ2-2, with 7 bases lining up with TRBD2. CDR3 length equals 15 residues. J was trimmed by 1 base and V by 7 bases; bases with no gene match: 6. Germline V gene data show CDR1 as MDHEN and CDR2 as SYDVKM. CDR3 nucleotide sequence: TGTGCCAGCATCGGGGGGATTGGGAACACCGGGGAGCTGTTTTTT. It encodes CASIGGIGNTGELFF.

This clonotype was seen a handful of times. This chain connects TRBV19 to TRBJ2-1; no clear D. The V end was cut by 3 bases, the J end by 5 bases, with 11 bases between. The germline V gene encodes CDR1 LNHDA and CDR2 SQIVND (reference sequence). This CDR3 has 14 residues. The CDR3 spells CASSMNPMNNEQFF. CDR3 nucleotide sequence: TGTGCCAGTAGTATGAATCCGATGAACAATGAGCAGTTCTTC. The full variable domain, completed using reference TRBV19 and TRBJ2-1, is DGGITQSPKYLFRKEGQNVTLSCEQNLNHDAMYWYRQDPGQGLRLIYYSQIVNDFQKGDIAEGYSVSREKKESFPLTVTSAQKNPTAFYLCASSMNPMNNEQFFGPGTRLTVL.

This clonotype was seen a few times. The chain links TRBV19 to TRBJ2-1; 13 positions match TRBD2. Unmatched junction bases numbered 4, after V lost 5 bases and J lost 6 bases. CDR1 is LNHDA, CDR2 SQIVND, per germline (reference sequence). The CDR3 covers 15 residues. The CDR3 nucleotides are TGTGCCAGTAGTCGACTAGCGGGAGGACGCAATGAGCAGTTCTTC. Its protein product is CASSRLAGGRNEQFF.

This clonotype has at least ten counts. This rearrangement joins TRBV20-1 to TRBJ2-1; D is perhaps TRBD2 (6 bases). Trimming shortened V by 5 bases and J by 3 bases, and 17 bases separated the two germline ends. Germline-derived CDR1 and CDR2 are DFQATT and SNEGSKA (reference sequence). There are 15 residues in the CDR3. CDR3 in amino acids: CSASPTLASYNEQFF. The CDR3 nucleotides read TGCAGTGCTTCCCCCACTCTAGCGAGCTACAATGAGCAGTTCTTC.

For this clonotype: At one end the junction does not follow the germline gene, possibly because of a read error. V usage is TRBV12-5 and J usage is TRBJ1-5; 11 nucleotides agree with TRBD1. Germline V gene data show CDR1 as LGHNT and CDR2 as FRNRAP. The CDR3 spans 19 residues. The DNA for the CDR3 is TGTGCTAGTGGTTTCCCCGGGACAGGGGGTTTAATCGGCAATCAGACCCAGCATTTT. Translation gives CASGFPGTGGLIGNQTQHF.

This clonotype appeared many times. J is TRBJ1-1 and V is TRBV29-1; the D is unclear. The V gene lost 6 bases and the J gene lost 1 base, with 15 bases spanning the gap. The CDR3 has 14 amino acids. Germline V lookup: CDR1 SQVTM, CDR2 ANQGSEA. As DNA, the CDR3 is TGCAGCGTAGATACTCAAGGGCCGAACACTGAAGCTTTCTTT. This encodes CSVDTQGPNTEAFF.

This clonotype has ten or more counts. V and J are TRBV27 and TRBJ2-1; TRBD2 agrees at 8 bases. The CDR3 runs 17 residues. J was trimmed by 2 bases and V by 2 bases; bases with no gene match: 8. Germline values: CDR1 MNHEY, CDR2 SMNVEV (reference sequence). In DNA form, the CDR3 reads TGTGCCAGCAGTTTAACGGGGGGGGGCCAGGCCTACAATGAGCAGTTCTTC. As protein: CASSLTGGGQAYNEQFF.

This clonotype was counted ten times or more. The chain couples TRBV6-5 to TRBJ1-1; D unclear. CDR1 is MNHEY, CDR2 SVGAGI, per germline. The CDR3 length is 14 residues. V was shortened by 0 bases and J by 8 bases, with 13 bases between the two germline ends. The CDR3, as DNA: TGTGCCAGCAGTTACTCGTTACGACAAACCGAAGCTTTCTTT. Amino acid sequence: CASSYSLRQTEAFF.